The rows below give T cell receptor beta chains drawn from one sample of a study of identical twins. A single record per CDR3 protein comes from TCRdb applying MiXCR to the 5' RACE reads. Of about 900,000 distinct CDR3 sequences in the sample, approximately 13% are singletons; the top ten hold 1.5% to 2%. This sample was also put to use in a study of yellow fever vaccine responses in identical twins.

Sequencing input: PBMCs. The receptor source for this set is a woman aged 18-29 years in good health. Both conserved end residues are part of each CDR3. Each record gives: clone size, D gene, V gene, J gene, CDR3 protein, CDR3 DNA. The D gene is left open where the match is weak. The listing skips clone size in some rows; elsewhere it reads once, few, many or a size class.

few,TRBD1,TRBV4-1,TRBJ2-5,CASSQTGGETQYF,TGCGCCAGCAGCCAAACAGGGGGAGAGACCCAGTACTTC
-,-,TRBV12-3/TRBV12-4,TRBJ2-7,CASSLRGNAYEQYF,TGTGCCAGCAGTTTAAGGGGAAACGCCTACGAGCAGTACTTC
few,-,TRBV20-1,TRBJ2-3,CSARLEADTQYF,TGCAGTGCAAGACTAGAGGCAGATACGCAGTATTTT
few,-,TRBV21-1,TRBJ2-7,CASNRDRYYEQYF,TGTGCCAGCAACCGGGACAGATACTACGAGCAGTACTTC
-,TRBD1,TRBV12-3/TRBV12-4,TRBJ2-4,CASSPDRGGQNIQYF,TGTGCCAGCAGCCCTGACAGGGGAGGCCAAAACATTCAGTACTTC
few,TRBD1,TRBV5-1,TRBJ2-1,CASGTAPNNEQFF,TGCGCCAGCGGGACAGCTCCCAACAATGAGCAGTTCTTC
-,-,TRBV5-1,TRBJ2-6,CASSLHLSGANVLTF,TGCGCCAGCAGCCTCCACCTCTCTGGGGCCAACGTCCTGACTTTC
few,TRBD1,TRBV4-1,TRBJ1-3,CASSQGRQGLSGNTIYF,TGCGCCAGCAGCCAGGGTCGACAGGGGCTGTCTGGAAACACCATATATTTT
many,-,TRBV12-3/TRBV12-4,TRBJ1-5,CASSKVGPNQPQHF,TGTGCCAGCAGCAAAGTGGGGCCAAATCAGCCCCAGCATTTT
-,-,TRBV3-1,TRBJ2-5,CASSQALQARETQYF,TGTGCCAGCAGCCAAGCCCTCCAAGCAAGGGAGACCCAGTACTTC
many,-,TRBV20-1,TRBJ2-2,CSARGRMWANTGELFF,TGCAGTGCTAGAGGCCGAATGTGGGCGAACACCGGGGAGCTGTTTTTT
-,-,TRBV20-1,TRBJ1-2,CSARSHAVEGGYTF,TGCAGTGCTAGATCCCACGCGGTGGAGGGTGGCTACACCTTC
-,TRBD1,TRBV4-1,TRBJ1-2,CASSQAGTGPANYGYTF,TGCGCCAGCAGCCAAGCCGGGACAGGGCCAGCTAACTATGGCTACACCTTC
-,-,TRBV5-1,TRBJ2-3,CASSLILGTDTQYF,TGCGCCAGCAGCTTGATACTAGGTACAGATACGCAGTATTTT
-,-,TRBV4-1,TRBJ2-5,CASSQVMQPGLNQETQYF,TGCGCCAGCAGCCAAGTAATGCAGCCCGGACTAAACCAAGAGACCCAGTACTTC
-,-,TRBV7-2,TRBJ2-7,CASSVRDSSGEQYF,TGTGCCAGCAGCGTCCGGGACTCCTCTGGAGAGCAGTACTTC
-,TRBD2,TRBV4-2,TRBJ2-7,CASSQRVAGNFWEQYF,TGTGCCAGCAGCCAGAGGGTAGCGGGAAACTTTTGGGAGCAGTACTTC
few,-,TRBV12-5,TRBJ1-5,CASGLVDSRQPQHF,TGTGCTAGTGGTTTGGTGGACAGCCGACAGCCCCAGCATTTT
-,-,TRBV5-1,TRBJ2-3,CASSLAKDSSTDTQYF,TGCGCCAGCAGCTTGGCCAAGGACAGTAGCACAGATACGCAGTATTTT
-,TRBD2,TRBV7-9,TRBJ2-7,CASSLVGGGEQYF,TGTGCCAGCAGCTTAGTTGGCGGGGGCGAGCAGTACTTC
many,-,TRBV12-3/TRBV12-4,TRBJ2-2,CASENRDSRSGELFF,TGTGCCAGCGAAAACCGGGACTCCCGATCCGGGGAGCTGTTTTTT
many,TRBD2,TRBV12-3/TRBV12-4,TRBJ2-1,CASTPQAGGWNEQFF,TGTGCCAGCACCCCGCAAGCGGGAGGTTGGAATGAGCAGTTCTTC
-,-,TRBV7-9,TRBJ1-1,CASSSTPVGHTEAFF,TGTGCCAGCAGCTCTACACCGGTGGGGCACACTGAAGCTTTCTTT
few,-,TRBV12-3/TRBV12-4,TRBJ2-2,CASYEGGYTGELFF,TGTGCCAGCTATGAGGGGGGCTATACCGGGGAGCTGTTTTTT
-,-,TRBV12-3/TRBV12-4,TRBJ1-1,CASSLHHGLNTEAFF,TGTGCCAGCAGCCTGCATCACGGACTGAACACTGAAGCTTTCTTT
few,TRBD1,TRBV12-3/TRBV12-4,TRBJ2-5,CASSLRGAGTGGETQYF,TGTGCCAGCAGTTTAAGGGGGGCCGGGACAGGGGGAGAGACCCAGTACTTC
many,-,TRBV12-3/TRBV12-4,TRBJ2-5,CASSLSGLETQYF,TGTGCCAGCAGTTTATCAGGGCTCGAGACCCAGTACTTC
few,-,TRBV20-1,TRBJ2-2,CSARTSGELFF,TGCAGTGCTAGAACTAGCGGGGAGCTGTTTTTT
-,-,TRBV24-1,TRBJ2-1,CATSDRTVLGSNEQFF,TGTGCCACCAGTGACCGGACAGTGCTCGGGTCCAATGAGCAGTTCTTC
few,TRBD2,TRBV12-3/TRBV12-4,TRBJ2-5,CASSGGDETQYF,TGTGCCAGCAGCGGGGGGGATGAGACCCAGTACTTC
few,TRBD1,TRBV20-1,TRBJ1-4,CSARQGHNEKLFF,TGCAGTGCTCGACAGGGGCATAATGAAAAACTGTTTTTT
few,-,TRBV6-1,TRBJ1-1,CASSTGRYTEAFF,TGTGCCAGCAGTACAGGGAGGTACACTGAAGCTTTCTTT
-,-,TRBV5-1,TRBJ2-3,CASSLAKDTDTQYF,TGCGCCAGCAGCTTGGCCAAGGATACAGATACGCAGTATTTT
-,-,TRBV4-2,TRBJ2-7,CASSQVWQNSYEQYF,TGTGCCAGCAGCCAAGTCTGGCAGAACTCCTACGAGCAGTACTTC
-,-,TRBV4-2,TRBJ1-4,CASSQGIAGTNEKLFF,TGTGCCAGCAGCCAAGGCATAGCGGGCACTAATGAAAAACTGTTTTTT
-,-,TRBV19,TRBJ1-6,CAKGDLGIVGLYNSPLHF,TGTGCCAAGGGAGACCTGGGGATCGTCGGCCTATATAATTCACCCCTCCACTTT
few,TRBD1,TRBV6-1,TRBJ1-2,CAVGTRDRSSGYTF,TGTGCCGTAGGCACCCGGGACAGAAGCTCTGGCTACACCTTC
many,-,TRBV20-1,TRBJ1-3,CSARWQGSGNTIYF,TGCAGTGCTAGGTGGCAGGGCTCTGGAAACACCATATATTTT
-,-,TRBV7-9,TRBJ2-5,CASSPFGGARETQYF,TGTGCCAGCAGCCCGTTCGGTGGGGCTCGTGAGACCCAGTACTTC
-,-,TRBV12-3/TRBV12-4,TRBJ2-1,CASRTRNNEQFF,TGTGCCAGCAGGACTAGAAACAATGAGCAGTTCTTC
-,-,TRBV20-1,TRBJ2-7,CSARDGSGRQGYEQYF,TGCAGTGCTAGAGATGGGAGCGGGAGACAGGGATACGAGCAGTACTTC